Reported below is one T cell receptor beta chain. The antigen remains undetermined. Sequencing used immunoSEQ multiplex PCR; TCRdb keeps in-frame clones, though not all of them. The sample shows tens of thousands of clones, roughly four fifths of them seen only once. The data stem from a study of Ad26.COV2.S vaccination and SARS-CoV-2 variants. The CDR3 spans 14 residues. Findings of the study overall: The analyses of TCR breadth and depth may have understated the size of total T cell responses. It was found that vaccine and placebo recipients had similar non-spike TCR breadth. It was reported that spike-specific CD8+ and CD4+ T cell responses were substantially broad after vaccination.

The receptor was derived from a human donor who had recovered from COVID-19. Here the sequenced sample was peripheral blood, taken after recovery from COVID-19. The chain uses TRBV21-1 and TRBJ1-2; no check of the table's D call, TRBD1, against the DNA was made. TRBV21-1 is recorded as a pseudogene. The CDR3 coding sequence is TGTGCCAGCAGCAAAGGACAGGCCAACTATGGCTACACCTTC. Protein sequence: CASSKGQANYGYTF.